This T cell receptor (beta chain) stems from a study of blood T cells in healthy people across ages. Using a J-beta primer mix together with a sample-barcoded 5' primer, a second PCR was run for about 6 to 11 cycles. Tagging of each cDNA molecule was performed by a template-switch adaptor with 12 random nucleotides. TCRdb reprocessed the 5' RACE reads with MiXCR, giving one entry per CDR3 protein. This table has hundreds of thousands of distinct CDR3 sequences, roughly a quarter appearing once. The table lists this clonotype with a few counts. Donors were healthy Caucasian individuals from Russia aged roughly 6 to 95. There were at least 5 micrograms of total RNA extracted from every sample. The CDR3 sequence is 14 residues long. Trimming took 2 bases from V and 6 from J, leaving 12 bases between them. In germline, CDR1 is SGDLS, CDR2 YYNGEE.

The sequenced material came from blood. The chain has TRBV9 and TRBJ2-1; possibly TRBD2 for D (6 bases). This receptor was obtained from a woman in her seventies in good health. Here the CDR3 DNA reads TGTGCCAGCAGCGTCCTTCACGGGGGCAATGAGCAGTTCTTC. Protein sequence: CASSVLHGGNEQFF.